These 28 T cell receptor beta chains originate from one sample sequenced in a study of graft-versus-host responses after intestinal transplantation. Generated by immunoSEQ multiplex PCR, the TCRdb table keeps only in-frame clones and is missing some. The repertoire holds 20,000 to 25,000 clones, roughly 89% seen once, with approximately 4.9% in the top ten. This specimen consisted of PBMCs, obtained about 69 days after intestinal transplantation. The receptors were gathered from a human patient who received an intestinal transplant, so some T cells may come from the graft donor.

This sequence joins TRBV14 and TRBJ1-1; maybe TRBD1 (5 bases). Germline lookup yields CDR1 SGHDN and CDR2 FVKESK. V was trimmed by 1 base and J by 3 bases, leaving 12 bases between them. The CDR3 has 15 residues. The chain's CDR3 is CASSQVRGVHTEAFF. In nucleotides, the CDR3 is TGTGCCAGCAGCCAAGTGCGGGGGGTACACACTGAAGCTTTCTTT. The full variable domain, its missing parts supplied by reference TRBV14 and TRBJ1-1, is EAGVTQFPSHSVIEKGQTVTLRCDPISGHDNLYWYRRVMGKEIKFLLHFVKESKQDESGMPNNRFLAERTGGTYSTLKVQPAELEDSGVYFCASSQVRGVHTEAFFGQGTRLTVV.

The V and J genes are TRBV7-2 and TRBJ2-5; D may be TRBD1 or TRBD2 (6 bases each). From germline, CDR1 is SGHTA and CDR2 FQGNSA. Trimming pared 1 base from V and 5 bases from J, leaving 14 bases between. CDR3 size: 15 residues. This CDR3 reads CASSLGGGQVETQYF. DNA for the CDR3: TGTGCCAGCAGCTTAGGAGGGGGGCAAGTGGAGACCCAGTACTTC.

The chain carries TRBV5-4 and TRBJ2-7, with D hard to call. The germline gives CDR1 SGHNT, CDR2 YYREEE (reference sequence). Trimming took off 0 bases at V and 7 bases at J, with 8 bases between the two ends. The CDR3 contains 12 residues. The CDR3 DNA sequence: TGTGCCAGCAGCTTGGGAGGCACGGAGCAGTACTTC. This translates into CASSLGGTEQYF.

The rearrangement joins TRBV9 to TRBJ2-2, with TRBD2 as a possible D gene (6 bases). Looked up from germline, CDR1 is SGDLS and CDR2 is YYNGEE. With 3 bases removed from V and 5 bases from J, the gap between germline ends came to 17 bases. This CDR3 is 16 amino acids long. The DNA of the CDR3 is TGTGCCAGCAGCGAGGGAGGCGGCAGCTTAACCGGGGAGCTGTTTTTT. It specifies CASSEGGGSLTGELFF.

J is TRBJ1-1 and V is TRBV4-3, with D possibly TRBD1 on 6 matching bases. V gave up 3 bases and J gave up 6 bases, with 20 bases separating them. CDR3 size: 16 residues. Germline CDR1 is LGHNA and CDR2 is YSLEER. The CDR3 loop is CASSQFLQGGGSEAFF. CDR3 nucleotides: TGCGCCAGCAGCCAGTTCTTACAGGGTGGCGGGTCTGAAGCTTTCTTT.

This clone occurred once. The rearrangement joins TRBV13 to TRBJ2-5; D is perhaps TRBD1 or TRBD2 (5 bases each). V shed 5 bases and J shed 2 bases, with 15 bases lying between them. Germline V gene sequence: CDR1 PRHDT, CDR2 FYEKMQ (reference sequence). The CDR3 is made up of 15 amino acids. The CDR3 reads CASSLNRDDQETQYF. The CDR3 DNA is TGTGCCAGCAGCCTCAACCGGGACGATCAAGAGACCCAGTACTTC.

V is TRBV27 and J is TRBJ1-1; 8 bases map to TRBD1. The CDR3 runs 16 residues. J was trimmed by 0 bases and V by 3 bases; bases with no gene match: 6. CDR1 is MNHEY, CDR2 SMNVEV, per germline (reference sequence). CDR3 coding DNA: TGTGCCAGCAGTTTGTCGCCGGGACAGGTGAACACTGAAGCTTTCTTT. As protein: CASSLSPGQVNTEAFF.

A note on this clone: The junction shows a germline mismatch at one end, possibly a read error. Other DNA sequences in the sample encode the same CDR3. The chain couples TRBV2 to TRBJ2-7, with D possibly being TRBD1 or TRBD2 (6 bases each). Germline-derived CDR1 and CDR2 are SNHLY and FYNNEI. The CDR3 covers 12 residues. The CDR3 is CASLGGGYEQYF. The DNA for the CDR3 is TGCGCCAGCTTGGGGGGCGGCTACGAGCAGTACTTC.

The chain joins TRBV9 to TRBJ2-7; D ambiguous. CDR3 length: 14 residues. Germline CDR1 reads SGDLS; CDR2 reads YYNGEE. Trimming removed 0 bases at V and 2 bases at J, with 9 bases between. This CDR3 is CASSVGEGTYEQYF. The CDR3 region has the DNA TGTGCCAGCAGCGTAGGGGAAGGCACCTACGAGCAGTACTTC.

This rearrangement joins TRBV11-2 to TRBJ1-1; D is unresolved. The CDR3 has 13 residues. Deletions cut 1 base from V and 7 bases from J, with 10 bases between. From germline, CDR1 is SGHAT and CDR2 FQNNGV. CDR3 protein: CASSLGWLDEAFF. The CDR3 DNA is TGTGCCAGCAGCTTAGGATGGCTGGATGAAGCTTTCTTT.

V is TRBV7-7 and J is TRBJ2-3; weak D call: TRBD2 (6 bases). Germline CDR1 reads SSHAT; CDR2 reads FNYEAQ (reference sequence). The CDR3 extends over 18 amino acids. The ends were cut back, 2 bases at V and 2 bases at J, with 20 bases in the middle. CDR3: CASSLNVWGTGPTDTQYF. The CDR3 DNA is TGTGCCAGCAGCTTAAATGTGTGGGGGACTGGCCCCACAGATACGCAGTATTTT.

The chain has TRBV7-9 and TRBJ1-2, with unresolved D. The CDR3 length is 16 residues. The germline V gene has CDR1 SEHNR and CDR2 FQNEAQ (reference sequence). With 2 bases removed from V and 3 bases from J, the gap between germline ends came to 16 bases. The CDR3 region is CASSLNHLWVYYGYTF. CDR3 nucleotides: TGTGCCAGCAGCTTAAACCATCTTTGGGTTTACTATGGCTACACCTTC.

This clone was found once. In the same sample, other DNA sequences code for this CDR3. J is TRBJ2-3 and V is TRBV7-9, with 11 bases identical to TRBD2. Germline V CDR1 and CDR2: SEHNR, FQNEAQ (reference sequence). This CDR3 has 18 residues. The ends lost 0 bases at V and 5 bases at J; junction bases unmatched: 10. Here the CDR3 DNA reads TGTGCCAGCAGCTTAGCGCGGCTAGCGGGGGGACAAGGAGATACGCAGTATTTT. Translated, it gives CASSLARLAGGQGDTQYF.

J is TRBJ2-4 and V is TRBV4-3; unclear D gene. Trimming cost V 1 base and J 9 bases, with 13 bases left between them. The CDR3 totals 14 residues. Germline values: CDR1 LGHNA, CDR2 YSLEER. The CDR3 DNA follows: TGCGCCAGCAGCCAAGTGCCCGGCCAGAGCATTCAGTACTTC. Amino acids: CASSQVPGQSIQYF.

The rearrangement uses TRBV7-9 and TRBJ2-1; D may be TRBD1 (5 bases). The germline gives CDR1 SEHNR, CDR2 FQNEAQ (reference sequence). Trimming left V 5 bases short and J 9 bases short, with 23 bases between. The CDR3 has 16 residues. CDR3 in amino acids: CASSLRIQGKAIEQFF. Written as DNA, the CDR3 is TGTGCCAGCAGCCTTAGGATCCAGGGTAAGGCGATTGAGCAGTTCTTC.

The chain joins TRBV27 to TRBJ2-3, with unresolved D. CDR1 is MNHEY and CDR2 is SMNVEV in the germline V gene (reference sequence). There are 14 residues in the CDR3. Trimming pared 5 bases from V and 4 bases from J, leaving 13 bases between. CDR3 amino acids: CASSPRTTPDTQYF. The CDR3 nucleotides read TGTGCCAGCAGTCCTCGGACGACCCCAGATACGCAGTATTTT.

The V and J genes are TRBV12-5 and TRBJ2-2, with D possibly called TRBD1 or TRBD2 (5 bases each). CDR1 is LGHNT and CDR2 is FRNRAP in the germline V gene. The CDR3 extends over 18 amino acids. Trimming took 6 bases from V and 1 from J, leaving 21 bases between them. CDR3 DNA sequence: TGTGCTAGTGGGAAACCCTCAACTGGGACCTTGAACACCGGGGAGCTGTTTTTT. Translating it yields CASGKPSTGTLNTGELFF.

This chain links TRBV5-4 with TRBJ2-6, with TRBD1 matching 10 bases. The germline V gene has CDR1 SGHNT and CDR2 YYREEE (reference sequence). This CDR3 spans 16 amino acids. J lost 4 bases, V lost 4 bases, and 5 bases had no gene match. The CDR3: CASSPDRGPGANVLTF. The CDR3 DNA follows: TGTGCCAGCAGCCCCGACAGGGGGCCAGGGGCCAACGTCCTGACTTTC.

The V gene is TRBV9, the J gene TRBJ2-7; D is perhaps TRBD2 (6 bases). V was clipped by 4 bases and J by 3 bases, with 14 bases between them. Germline-derived CDR1 and CDR2 are SGDLS and YYNGEE. There are 14 residues in the CDR3. CDR3 nucleotides: TGTGCCAGCAGCCAAACAAGCGGGTTCTACGAGCAGTACTTC. As protein: CASSQTSGFYEQYF.

V gene TRBV19 combines with J gene TRBJ2-2, with D perhaps assigned TRBD1 or TRBD2 (5 bases each). Germline V gives CDR1 LNHDA, CDR2 SQIVND (reference sequence). The CDR3 is made up of 15 amino acids. V was cut by 6 bases and J by 6 bases, with 17 bases left in between. Written as DNA, the CDR3 is TGTGCCAGTAGCCTGTGGGACGCGGAATCCGGGGAGCTGTTTTTT. Translation: CASSLWDAESGELFF.

This chain connects TRBV19 to TRBJ2-5; D is uncertain. Trimming left V 7 bases short and J 5 bases short, with 14 bases between. This CDR3 region has 13 residues. Looked up from germline, CDR1 is LNHDA and CDR2 is SQIVND (reference sequence). In DNA, the CDR3 is TGTGCCAGTACCGATGAGGAGTGGGAGACCCAGTACTTC. This translates into CASTDEEWETQYF.

The V call is TRBV19, the J call TRBJ2-1; 7 nucleotides agree with TRBD2. The V and J ends lost 2 bases and 5 bases, in that order; junction bases with no gene match: 3. Germline V gene sequence: CDR1 LNHDA, CDR2 SQIVND (reference sequence). This CDR3 has 14 amino acids. The CDR3 reads CASSIIRGDNEQFF. The CDR3 nucleotides read TGTGCCAGTAGTATAATCCGGGGGGACAATGAGCAGTTCTTC.

The chain joins TRBV7-2 to TRBJ1-2; 8 bases agree with TRBD1. The CDR3 has 14 residues. The germline CDR1 and CDR2 sequences are SGHTA and FQGNSA. V lost 5 bases to trimming and J lost 4 bases; unmatched junction nucleotides: 6. The CDR3 here is CASSPDRGGYGYTF. CDR3 sequence (DNA): TGTGCCAGCAGCCCTGACAGGGGCGGCTATGGCTACACCTTC.

Concerning this clone itself: Relative to the germline gene, one junction end is altered; a read error may explain this. The genes are TRBV27 and TRBJ2-3, with TRBD1 matching 10 bases. CDR1 and CDR2 from the germline V gene are MNHEY and SMNVEV (reference sequence). The CDR3 covers 14 residues. The CDR3, as DNA: TGTGCCAGCAGTTCAGTGGGTAACCGGGACAGGGGTCTTTTT. Protein product: CASSSVGNRDRGLF.

The rearrangement uses TRBV11-2 and TRBJ2-7; D is unresolved. The CDR3 has 12 amino acids. Trimming shortened V by 3 bases and J by 4 bases, and 7 bases separated the two germline ends. The germline V gene encodes CDR1 SGHAT and CDR2 FQNNGV. The CDR3 bases are TGTGCCAGCAGCTTGGGATGGTACGAGCAGTACTTC. This encodes CASSLGWYEQYF. Full variable domain (rest looked up from reference TRBV11-2 and TRBJ2-7): EAGVAQSPRYKIIEKRQSVAFWCNPISGHATLYWYQQILGQGPKLLIQFQNNGVVDDSQLPKDRFSAERLKGVDSTLKIQPAKLEDSAVYLCASSLGWYEQYFGPGTRLTVT.

This chain's CDR3 is CASSLEEGAKANYGYTF. The CDR3 DNA reads TGTGCCAGCAGCTTAGAGGAGGGGGCGAAAGCTAACTATGGCTACACCTTC. The J gene is TRBJ1-2, the V gene TRBV11-2; 7 nucleotides align to TRBD1. CDR1 and CDR2 (germline): SGHAT, FQNNGV. This CDR3 spans 17 amino acids. Trimming took 0 bases from V and 0 from J; bases not matched to a gene: 7.

The chain combines TRBV10-3 with TRBJ2-3, with TRBD1 as a possible D gene (5 bases). The CDR3 is 18 amino acids. Germline assignment: CDR1 ENHRY and CDR2 SYGVKD. The V and J ends lost 0 bases and 0 bases respectively, with 16 bases between them. The DNA for the CDR3 is TGTGCCATCAGTGAGTCTTGGGGCAAGATTTCTAGCACAGATACGCAGTATTTT. This gives the protein CAISESWGKISSTDTQYF.

This chain connects TRBV5-5 to TRBJ2-7; D might be TRBD1 (5 bases). The CDR3 totals 12 residues. The V gene's germline CDR1 is SGHKS and CDR2 YYEKEE (reference sequence). Trimming removed 2 bases at V and 6 bases at J, with 9 bases between. The CDR3: CASSFQGGEQYF. The CDR3 bases are TGTGCCAGCAGCTTCCAGGGTGGCGAGCAGTACTTC.